Presented here are 14 T cell receptor beta chains from one specimen sequenced in a study of vaccination and CD4 T cells after COVID-19. These receptors have no identified antigens. The assay that was used to sequence DNA from cultured CD4+ T cells was the Oncomine TCR Beta short-read assay. TCRdb called the PCR reads again in MiXCR, with one record for every CDR3 protein. The sample has about 20,000 distinct CDR3 sequences, under 70% seen once. Treatment indicated: approximately nine-day PBMC culture with coronavirus spike peptide pools or control peptides (ViraFEST assay). The source material was CD4+ T cells from blood, cultured in vitro. The origin of the receptors is a human donor who had recovered from COVID-19.

This clonotype was seen more than once but under ten times. This sequence joins TRBV6-1 and TRBJ2-1; D uncertain. This CDR3 has 11 residues. Between the trimmed V and J ends, which lost 7 bases and 9 bases, there was a span of 10 bases. CDR1 MNHNS and CDR2 SASEGT come from the germline V gene. CDR3 in amino acids: CASILNGEQFF. The CDR3 DNA is TGTGCCAGCATACTCAACGGTGAGCAGTTCTTC.

The V and J genes are TRBV28 and TRBJ1-2; TRBD1 is a possible D gene (5 bases). Germline V gene lookup returns CDR1 MDHEN and CDR2 SYDVKM. Trimming took 6 bases from V and 5 from J, leaving 13 bases between them. The CDR3 has 13 amino acids. The chain's CDR3 is CASRPGQEYGYTF. The CDR3 bases are TGTGCCAGCAGACCAGGGCAAGAATATGGCTACACCTTC.

This chain links TRBV23-1 with TRBJ2-7; D is tentatively TRBD1 or TRBD2 (5 bases each). TRBV23-1 is labeled an ORF, and its function is uncertain. With 6 bases removed from V and 3 bases from J, the gap between germline ends came to 21 bases. CDR3 size: 16 residues. For the CDR3, the DNA is TGCGCCAGCAGCCACAAAGGCTGGGACGGTGGCTACGAGCAGTACTTC. It specifies CASSHKGWDGGYEQYF.

The chain carries TRBV20-1 and TRBJ2-3; D is ambiguous. V shed 4 bases and J shed 2 bases, with 16 bases lying between them. This CDR3 is built from 15 residues. The germline CDR1 and CDR2 sequences are DFQATT and SNEGSKA (reference sequence). The CDR3 DNA reads as TGCAGTGCTAAGGGCTGGACGGACCCCACAGATACGCAGTATTTT. This translates into CSAKGWTDPTDTQYF.

The chain has TRBV18 and TRBJ1-2; D perhaps matches TRBD1 (6 bases). V was pared by 3 bases and J by 2 bases, with 10 bases between. The CDR3 length is 14 residues. Germline loops: CDR1 KGHSH, CDR2 LQKENI. The chain's CDR3 is CASSPLGQNYGYTF. CDR3 coding DNA: TGTGCCAGCTCACCCCTAGGACAGAACTATGGCTACACCTTC.

The V and J genes are TRBV7-3 and TRBJ2-5, with D possibly TRBD2 on 5 matching bases. The germline V gene has CDR1 SGHTA and CDR2 FQGTGA. V gave up 3 bases and J gave up 0 bases, with 5 bases separating them. The CDR3 runs to 13 residues. CDR3 protein: CASSFSDQETQYF. The CDR3 nucleotides are TGTGCCAGCAGCTTTAGCGACCAAGAGACCCAGTACTTC.

The chain uses TRBV28 and TRBJ1-3; D gene uncertain. Trimming took 7 bases from V and 4 from J, leaving 23 bases between them. CDR1 is MDHEN, CDR2 SYDVKM, per germline. The CDR3 runs to 17 residues. As DNA, the CDR3 is TGTGCCAGCAATCCCGCGGCGTACCACCTTACCGGAAACACCATATATTTT. Its translation is CASNPAAYHLTGNTIYF.

The V call is TRBV15, the J call TRBJ1-1, with D perhaps matching TRBD1 (6 bases). V lost 3 bases and J lost 7, with 18 bases in between. The CDR3 is 15 residues long. Germline values: CDR1 LNHNV, CDR2 YYDKDF (reference sequence). The CDR3 nucleotides are TGTGCCACCAGCAGCGGGGGGGGCCGGGTCGGTGAAGCTTTCTTT. This gives the protein CATSSGGGRVGEAFF.

This chain joins TRBV20-1 and TRBJ2-1, with TRBD2 matching 10 bases. Losses at the gene ends were 5 bases for V and 6 bases for J; bases not matched to a gene: 10. The germline gives CDR1 DFQATT, CDR2 SNEGSKA (reference sequence). The CDR3 consists of 15 residues. The DNA for the CDR3 is TGCAGTGCTCCGTCTGGACTAGCGGTTTTCAATGAGCAGTTCTTC. Its translation is CSAPSGLAVFNEQFF.

The V gene is TRBV6-1, the J gene TRBJ1-2, with 7 bases fitting TRBD1. Germline CDR1 MNHNS, CDR2 SASEGT. This CDR3 has 15 amino acids. V lost 6 bases and J lost 1; bases outside the gene matches: 8. CDR3 nucleotide sequence: TGTGCCAGCAGGACCTTCCAGGGGGATAACTATGGCTACACCTTC. This gives the protein CASRTFQGDNYGYTF.

The V and J genes are TRBV4-1 and TRBJ1-5, with 7 nucleotides matching TRBD1. The junction had 5 bases not matched to a gene; V was cut back by 3 bases and J by 3 bases. Looked up from germline, CDR1 is MGHRA and CDR2 is YSYEKL. The CDR3 contains 15 residues. Here the CDR3 DNA reads TGCGCCAGCAGCCATGCCGGGACAGTCAATCAGCCCCAGCATTTT. Its translation is CASSHAGTVNQPQHF.

The chain uses TRBV20-1 and TRBJ2-3, with D possibly TRBD1 on 6 matching bases. The V end lost 2 bases, the J end lost 3 bases, and 21 bases lay between the germline ends. From germline, CDR1 is DFQATT and CDR2 SNEGSKA (reference sequence). This CDR3 has 17 residues. The CDR3 sequence is CSARRRGVWGQTDTQYF. The CDR3 nucleotides are TGCAGTGCTAGACGGCGTGGGGTATGGGGGCAGACAGATACGCAGTATTTT.

V and J are TRBV6-5 and TRBJ2-7; TRBD1 aligns across 8 bases. V lost 3 bases to trimming and J lost 10 bases; unmatched junction nucleotides: 8. This CDR3 has 13 residues. CDR1 and CDR2 (germline): MNHEY, SVGAGI. CDR3 sequence: CASSYGTGLSQYF. Here the CDR3 DNA reads TGTGCCAGCAGTTATGGGACAGGTCTCTCACAGTACTTC.

This clonotype has only a few counts. V is TRBV7-9 and J is TRBJ2-7, with 7 bases aligning to TRBD1. The V gene's germline CDR1 is SEHNR and CDR2 FQNEAQ (reference sequence). CDR3 length: 17 residues. Trimming took 1 base from V and 2 from J; bases not matched to a gene: 11. CDR3 bases: TGTGCCAGCAGCTTAGGCCAGGGACAGCGAGAACCCTACGAGCAGTACTTC. Its translation: CASSLGQGQREPYEQYF. Based on the CDR3 plus reference TRBV7-9 and TRBJ2-7, the full variable domain is DTGVSQNPRHKITKRGQNVTFRCDPISEHNRLYWYRQTLGQGPEFLTYFQNEAQLEKSRLLSDRFSAERPKGSFSTLEIQRTEQGDSAMYLCASSLGQGQREPYEQYFGPGTRLTVT.